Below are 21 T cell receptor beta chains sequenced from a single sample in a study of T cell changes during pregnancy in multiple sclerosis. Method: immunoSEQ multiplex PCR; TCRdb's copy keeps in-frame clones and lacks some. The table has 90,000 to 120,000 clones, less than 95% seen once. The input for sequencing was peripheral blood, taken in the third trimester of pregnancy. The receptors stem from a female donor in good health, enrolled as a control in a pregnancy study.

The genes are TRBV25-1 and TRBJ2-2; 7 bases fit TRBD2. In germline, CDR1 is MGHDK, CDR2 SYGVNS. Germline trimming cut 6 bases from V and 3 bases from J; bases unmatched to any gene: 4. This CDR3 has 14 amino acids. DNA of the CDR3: TGTGCCAGCAGACGGGGGGTCGACACCGGGGAGCTGTTTTTT. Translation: CASRRGVDTGELFF.

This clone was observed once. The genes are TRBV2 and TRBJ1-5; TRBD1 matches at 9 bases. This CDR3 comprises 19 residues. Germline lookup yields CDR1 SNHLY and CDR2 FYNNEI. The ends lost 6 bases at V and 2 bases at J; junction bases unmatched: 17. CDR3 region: CASSKRRDRDGRGNQPQHF. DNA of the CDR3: TGTGCCAGCAGCAAAAGAAGGGACAGGGATGGAAGAGGCAATCAGCCCCAGCATTTT.

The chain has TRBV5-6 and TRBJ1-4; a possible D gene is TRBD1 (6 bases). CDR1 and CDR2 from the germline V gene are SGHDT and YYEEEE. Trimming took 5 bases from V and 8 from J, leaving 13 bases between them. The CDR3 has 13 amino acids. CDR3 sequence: CASRPGVGEKLFF. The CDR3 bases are TGTGCCAGCAGACCAGGGGTTGGGGAAAAACTGTTTTTT.

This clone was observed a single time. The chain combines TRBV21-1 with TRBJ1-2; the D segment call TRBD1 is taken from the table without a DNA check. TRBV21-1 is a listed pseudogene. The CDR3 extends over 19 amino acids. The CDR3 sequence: CASSNHKWAGDPPNYGYTF. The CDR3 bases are TGTGCCAGCAGCAATCATAAATGGGCAGGGGACCCTCCTAACTATGGCTACACCTTC.

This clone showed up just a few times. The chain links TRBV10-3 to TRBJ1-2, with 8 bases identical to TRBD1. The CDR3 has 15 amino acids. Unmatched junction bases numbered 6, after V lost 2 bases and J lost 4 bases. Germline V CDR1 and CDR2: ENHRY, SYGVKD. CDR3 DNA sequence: TGTGCCATCAGTGAGGAGCAGGGGGCTGCCTATGGCTACACCTTC. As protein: CAISEEQGAAYGYTF.

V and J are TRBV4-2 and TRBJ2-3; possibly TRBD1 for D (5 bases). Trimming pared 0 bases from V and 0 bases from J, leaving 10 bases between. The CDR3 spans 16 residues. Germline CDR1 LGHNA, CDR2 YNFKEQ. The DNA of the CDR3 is TGTGCCAGCAGCCAAGATTTCCAGGGCAGCACAGATACGCAGTATTTT. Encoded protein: CASSQDFQGSTDTQYF.

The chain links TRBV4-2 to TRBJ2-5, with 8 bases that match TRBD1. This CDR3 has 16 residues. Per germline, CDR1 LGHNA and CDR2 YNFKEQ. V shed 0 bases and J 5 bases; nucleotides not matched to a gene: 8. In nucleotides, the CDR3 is TGTGCCAGCAGCCAAGATTCCGCAGGGGGCGCGGAGACCCAGTACTTC. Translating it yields CASSQDSAGGAETQYF.

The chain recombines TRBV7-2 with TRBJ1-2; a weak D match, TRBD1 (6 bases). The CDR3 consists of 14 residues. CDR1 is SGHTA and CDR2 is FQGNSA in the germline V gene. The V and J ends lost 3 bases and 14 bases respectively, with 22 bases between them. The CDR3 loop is CASSFIPQGPLGTF. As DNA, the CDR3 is TGTGCCAGCAGCTTCATACCTCAGGGGCCATTGGGGACCTTC.

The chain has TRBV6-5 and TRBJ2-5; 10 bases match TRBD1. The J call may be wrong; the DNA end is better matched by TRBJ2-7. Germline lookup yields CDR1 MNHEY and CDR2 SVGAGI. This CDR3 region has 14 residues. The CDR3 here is CASSPDRGRYEQYF. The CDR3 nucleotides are TGTGCCAGCAGTCCCGACAGGGGGCGGTACGAGCAGTACTTC.

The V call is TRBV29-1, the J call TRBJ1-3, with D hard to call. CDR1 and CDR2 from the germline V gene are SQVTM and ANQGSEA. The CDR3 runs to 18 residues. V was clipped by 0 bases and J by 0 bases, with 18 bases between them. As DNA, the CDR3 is TGCAGCGTTGAAGAGAGGCCCAAGAAGAGGGCCTCTGGAAACACCATATATTTT. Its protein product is CSVEERPKKRASGNTIYF.

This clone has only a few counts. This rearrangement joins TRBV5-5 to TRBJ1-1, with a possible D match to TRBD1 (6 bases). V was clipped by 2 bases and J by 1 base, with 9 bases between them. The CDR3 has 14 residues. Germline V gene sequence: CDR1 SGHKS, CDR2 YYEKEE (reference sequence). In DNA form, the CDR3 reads TGTGCCAGCAGCTTAACAGGGACGAACACTGAAGCTTTCTTT. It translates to CASSLTGTNTEAFF.

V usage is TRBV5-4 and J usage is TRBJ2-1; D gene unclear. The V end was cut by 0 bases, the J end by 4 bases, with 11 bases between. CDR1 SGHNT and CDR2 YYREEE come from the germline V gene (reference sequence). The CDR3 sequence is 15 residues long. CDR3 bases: TGTGCCAGCAGCTTGGGGCAGGCTACTTACAATGAGCAGTTCTTC. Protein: CASSLGQATYNEQFF.

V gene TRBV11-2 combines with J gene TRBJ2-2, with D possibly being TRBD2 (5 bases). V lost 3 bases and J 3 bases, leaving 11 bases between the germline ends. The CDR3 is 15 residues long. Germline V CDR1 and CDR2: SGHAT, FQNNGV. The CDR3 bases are TGTGCCAGCAGCTTCCCAGAGGGAGACACCGGGGAGCTGTTTTTT. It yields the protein CASSFPEGDTGELFF.

DNA of the CDR3: TGTGCCAGCAGCTCGTTCGACAGACCCCTTGAAGCTTTCTTT. Amino acids: CASSSFDRPLEAFF. The genes are TRBV5-6 and TRBJ1-1, with a tentative D call TRBD1 (5 bases). Germline loops: CDR1 SGHDT, CDR2 YYEEEE. Trimming took 3 bases from V and 7 from J, leaving 16 bases between them. This CDR3 is built from 14 residues.

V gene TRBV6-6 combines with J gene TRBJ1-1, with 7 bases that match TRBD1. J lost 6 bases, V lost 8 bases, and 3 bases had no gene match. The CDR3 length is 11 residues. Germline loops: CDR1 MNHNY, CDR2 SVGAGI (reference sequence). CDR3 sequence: CASSGTAEAFF. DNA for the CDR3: TGTGCCAGCTCAGGGACAGCTGAAGCTTTCTTT.

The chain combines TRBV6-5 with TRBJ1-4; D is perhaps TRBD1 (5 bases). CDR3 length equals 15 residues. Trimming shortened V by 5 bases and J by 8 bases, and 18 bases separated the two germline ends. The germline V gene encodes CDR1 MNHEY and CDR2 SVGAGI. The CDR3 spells CASSPRDSENEKLFF. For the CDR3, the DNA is TGTGCCAGCAGTCCCCGAGACAGCGAGAACGAAAAACTGTTTTTT.

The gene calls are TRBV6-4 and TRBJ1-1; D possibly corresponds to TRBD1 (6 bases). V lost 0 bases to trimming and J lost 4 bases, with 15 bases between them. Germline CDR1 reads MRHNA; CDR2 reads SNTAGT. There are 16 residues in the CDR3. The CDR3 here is CASSDSTGGQITEAFF. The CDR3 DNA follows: TGTGCCAGCAGTGACTCGACCGGGGGGCAAATCACTGAAGCTTTCTTT.

CDR3 region: CASRDTTVNYGYTF. CDR3 DNA: TGTGCCAGCAGAGACACGACAGTAAACTATGGCTACACCTTC. This sequence joins TRBV27 and TRBJ1-2, with a weak D call TRBD1 (5 bases). CDR3 length equals 14 residues. The germline V and J ends were trimmed by 6 bases and 2 bases, with 13 bases remaining between them. CDR1 is MNHEY and CDR2 is SMNVEV in the germline V gene (reference sequence).

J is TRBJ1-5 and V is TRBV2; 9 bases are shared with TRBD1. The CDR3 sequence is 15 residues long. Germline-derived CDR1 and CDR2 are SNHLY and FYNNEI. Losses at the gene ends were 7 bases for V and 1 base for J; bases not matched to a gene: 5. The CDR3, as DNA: TGTGCCAGCATTCTGGACAGGGGAAGCAATCAGCCCCAGCATTTT. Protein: CASILDRGSNQPQHF.

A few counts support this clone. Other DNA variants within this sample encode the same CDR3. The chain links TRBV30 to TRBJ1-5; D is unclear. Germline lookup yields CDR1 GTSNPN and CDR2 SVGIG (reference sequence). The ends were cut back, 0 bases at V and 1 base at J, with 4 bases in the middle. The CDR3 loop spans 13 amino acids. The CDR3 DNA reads TGTGCCTGGAGTGTCGGGAGCAATCAGCCCCAGCATTTT. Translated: CAWSVGSNQPQHF.

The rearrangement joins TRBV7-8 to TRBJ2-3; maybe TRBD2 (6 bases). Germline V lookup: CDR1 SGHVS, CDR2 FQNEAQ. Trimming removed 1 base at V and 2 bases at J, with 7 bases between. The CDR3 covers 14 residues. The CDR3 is CASSLGLDTDTQYF. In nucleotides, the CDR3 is TGTGCCAGCAGCTTAGGACTAGACACAGATACGCAGTATTTT.